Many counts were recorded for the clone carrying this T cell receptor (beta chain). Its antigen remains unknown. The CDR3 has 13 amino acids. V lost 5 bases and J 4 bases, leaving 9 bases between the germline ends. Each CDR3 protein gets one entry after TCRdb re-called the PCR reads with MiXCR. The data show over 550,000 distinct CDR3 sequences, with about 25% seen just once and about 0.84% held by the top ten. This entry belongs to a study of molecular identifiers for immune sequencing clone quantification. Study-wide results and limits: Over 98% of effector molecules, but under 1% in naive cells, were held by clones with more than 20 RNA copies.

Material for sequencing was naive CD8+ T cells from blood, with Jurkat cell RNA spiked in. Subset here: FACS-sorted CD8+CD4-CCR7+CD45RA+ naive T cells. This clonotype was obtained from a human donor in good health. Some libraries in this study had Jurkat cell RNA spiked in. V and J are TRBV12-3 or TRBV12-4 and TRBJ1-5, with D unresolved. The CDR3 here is CASSNTPNQPQHF. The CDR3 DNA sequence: TGTGCCAGCAGTAATACACCAAATCAGCCCCAGCATTTT.